This TCR beta chain was captured in a study of blood T cell repertoires in COVID-19. V lost 6 bases, J lost 0 bases, and 5 bases lay in between. The CDR3 sequence is 12 residues long. The germline V gene encodes CDR1 MDHEN and CDR2 SYDVKM. The table lists this clone with a count of one. The data were produced by immunoSEQ multiplex PCR, yet TCRdb's version contains in-frame clones alone and is incomplete. This table holds some 260,000 clones, over 80% found once. This sequence joins TRBV28 and TRBJ1-1, with D uncertain. The TCR comes from a woman aged 70 to 79 with COVID-19, enrolled during active disease. The sequenced material came from peripheral blood. Written as DNA, the CDR3 is TGTGCCAGCAGAATAATGAACACTGAAGCTTTCTTT. Translation gives CASRIMNTEAFF. Full variable domain (outside the CDR3, taken from reference TRBV28 and TRBJ1-1): DVKVTQSSRYLVKRTGEKVFLECVQDMDHENMFWYRQDPGLGLRLIYFSYDVKMKEKGDIPEGYSVSREKKERFSLILESASTNQTSMYLCASRIMNTEAFFGQGTRLTVV.